This TCR beta chain emerged from a study of identifying expanded T cells in peripheral blood. Turning to this clone: Its antigen is currently unknown.

From germline, CDR1 is SGHNT and CDR2 YENEEA. This CDR3 region has 13 residues. V was clipped by 8 bases and J by 1 base, with 11 bases between them. Data came from immunoSEQ multiplex PCR; TCRdb stores just in-frame clones and leaves some out. The table includes some 81,000 clones, almost 85% detected once. Study findings and constraints: Variance in clone template counts between roughly 2-week samples significantly increased with total template count across all healthy donors.

During the collection period, no donor immune events like infections were recorded. The chain carries TRBV11-3 and TRBJ1-1; D uncertain. Sequences were obtained from blood. The receptor's source is a person aged 18 to 69 in good health. The DNA of the CDR3 is TGTGCCAGCTGGGGAGCCGGGAACACTGAAGCTTTCTTT. It codes for CASWGAGNTEAFF.